The sequence of this T cell receptor beta chain was determined in a study of post-analysis software for immune sequencing data. The wider study: Several disease courses (relapsing-remitting, secondary progressive and progressive-relapsing) of multiple sclerosis were included.

The CDR3 runs to 15 residues. V was cut by 2 bases and J by 8 bases, with 18 bases left in between. Germline CDR1 MGHRA, CDR2 YSYEKL. Built from TCR beta cDNA, the libraries had unique molecular identifiers in them. Input populations of roughly 0.85 to 11 million T cells gave rise to roughly 0.5 million cDNA molecules. TCRdb independently ran MiXCR on the PCR reads; one entry per CDR3 protein. Of roughly 570,000 distinct CDR3 sequences in the sample, 30% to 40% were seen once. Study outcomes and limitations: The authors found that F measure strongly co-clustered same-batch samples. In patients, about 5 TRBV segments were more frequent than in controls, with TRBV5-6, TRBV5-1 and TRBV20-1 among them. Multiple sclerosis patients showed significantly lower normalized Chao1 diversity than controls did.

A word on this clonotype: What it recognizes is unknown.

The chain couples TRBV4-1 to TRBJ1-1, with D perhaps matching TRBD1 (5 bases). This receptor was obtained from a girl younger than 18 with multiple sclerosis. Sequencing was performed on blood. The CDR3 DNA is TGCGCCAGCAGCCAAAACAATTTTGGGGGAGGAGAAGCTTTCTTT. It specifies CASSQNNFGGGEAFF.